The 25 T cell receptor beta chains reported below all come from one sample, sequenced in a study of shared clonotypes between healthy human individuals. Cells designated naive CD8 were CD45RO-negative and were positively selected for CCR7, with terminally differentiated effector memory CD45RA+ cells excluded. Clones were sequenced by immunoSEQ multiplex PCR, and TCRdb holds only the in-frame ones, with some missing. The profile shows 800,000 or so clones, approximately 96% of them singletons. Input material: naive CD8+ T cells sorted from blood. Receptor source: a man between 25 and 39 years old in good health.

The chain combines TRBV27 with TRBJ2-7; D might be TRBD2 (5 bases). The CDR3 runs to 14 residues. In germline, CDR1 is MNHEY, CDR2 SMNVEV (reference sequence). V was shortened by 3 bases and J by 11 bases, with 20 bases between the two germline ends. The CDR3 sequence: CASSLIGSGVEKYF. CDR3 DNA sequence: TGTGCCAGCAGTTTGATAGGGAGTGGAGTGGAAAAGTACTTC.

V and J are TRBV10-1 and TRBJ2-3, with 8 bases that match TRBD2. Per germline, CDR1 WNHNN and CDR2 SYGVQD (reference sequence). V gave up 9 bases and J gave up 4 bases; unmatched junction bases: 9. This CDR3 is 14 amino acids long. The CDR3 region is CARRSGRAADTQYF. As DNA, the CDR3 is TGCGCCAGGCGGAGCGGGAGAGCCGCAGATACGCAGTATTTT.

CDR3 in amino acids: CASSPAGAPDTQYF. Written as DNA, the CDR3 is TGTGCCAGCAGCCCAGCGGGAGCCCCAGATACGCAGTATTTT. The chain has TRBV7-6 and TRBJ2-3; 8 bases fit TRBD2. This CDR3 has 14 amino acids. V trimming: 5 bases; J trimming: 4 bases; junction bases outside the gene matches: 5. Germline-derived CDR1 and CDR2 are SGHVS and FNYEAQ.

This chain links TRBV29-1 with TRBJ1-1, with D unresolved. Deletions cut 1 base from V and 1 base from J, with 7 bases between. The length of the CDR3 is 13 residues. CDR1 is SQVTM, CDR2 ANQGSEA, per germline. This chain's CDR3 is CSVEGPENTEAFF. The DNA for the CDR3 is TGCAGCGTTGAAGGCCCGGAGAACACTGAAGCTTTCTTT.

The chain recombines TRBV7-9 with TRBJ2-7; D gene uncertain. Trimming pared 2 bases from V and 4 bases from J, leaving 6 bases between. The CDR3 runs to 12 residues. Germline CDR1 and CDR2: SEHNR and FQNEAQ (reference sequence). The CDR3 spells CASSLRAYEQYF. The CDR3 coding sequence is TGTGCCAGCAGCTTAAGGGCTTACGAGCAGTACTTC.

The chain recombines TRBV5-6 with TRBJ2-2, with D maybe TRBD2 (6 bases). CDR3 length equals 15 residues. Germline assignment: CDR1 SGHDT and CDR2 YYEEEE. Trimming pared 2 bases from V and 4 bases from J, leaving 12 bases between. CDR3 in DNA: TGTGCCAGCAGCTTTAAAAGGGGAGGCACCGGGGAGCTGTTTTTT. Protein: CASSFKRGGTGELFF.

V gene TRBV7-8 combines with J gene TRBJ2-7; D unresolved. The CDR3 totals 13 residues. Trimming took 0 bases from V and 5 from J, leaving 8 bases between them. Germline CDR1 and CDR2: SGHVS and FQNEAQ. CDR3 sequence: CASSLARRDEQYF. The CDR3 bases are TGTGCCAGCAGCTTAGCCCGCCGGGACGAGCAGTACTTC.

The chain has TRBV28 and TRBJ2-7, with TRBD1 matching 7 bases. CDR1 is MDHEN, CDR2 SYDVKM, per germline. This CDR3 has 15 residues. Losses at the gene ends were 3 bases for V and 2 bases for J; bases not matched to a gene: 7. The CDR3 coding sequence is TGTGCCAGCAGTTTCCCCGGGACAGTGGCCTACGAGCAGTACTTC. Residues: CASSFPGTVAYEQYF.

The sample holds one count of this clone. The chain has TRBV27 and TRBJ2-1, with TRBD1 matching 10 bases. The CDR3 covers 15 residues. Germline values: CDR1 MNHEY, CDR2 SMNVEV (reference sequence). V lost 6 bases and J lost 3; bases outside the gene matches: 5. The CDR3, as DNA: TGTGCCAGCAGAGAGACAGGGGGCTTCTACAATGAGCAGTTCTTC. Protein sequence: CASRETGGFYNEQFF.

The chain employs TRBV2 and TRBJ2-1; D is undetermined. V dropped 4 bases and J dropped 9 bases, with 10 bases sitting between them. CDR3 length: 12 amino acids. Germline V gives CDR1 SNHLY, CDR2 FYNNEI. The DNA of the CDR3 is TGTGCCAGCAGTGGCGCCTTCGGTGAGCAGTTCTTC. Its protein is CASSGAFGEQFF.

Notes on this clone: Other DNA sequences in the same sample also yield this CDR3. V usage is TRBV4-1 and J usage is TRBJ2-7; unclear D gene. The V end was cut by 1 base, the J end by 3 bases, with 10 bases between. CDR1 is MGHRA and CDR2 is YSYEKL in the germline V gene. The CDR3 spans 14 residues. The CDR3 spells CASSQVGNYYEQYF. Here the CDR3 DNA reads TGCGCCAGCAGCCAAGTTGGGAACTACTACGAGCAGTACTTC.

The chain employs TRBV5-1 and TRBJ2-1; D is uncertain. V was shortened by 5 bases and J by 3 bases, with 15 bases between the two germline ends. The CDR3 totals 15 residues. Germline V lookup: CDR1 SGHRS, CDR2 YFSETQ. The CDR3 region is CASSGRLDGYNEQFF. In DNA, the CDR3 is TGCGCCAGCAGTGGTAGGCTAGACGGCTACAATGAGCAGTTCTTC.

V is TRBV2 and J is TRBJ2-3, with D maybe TRBD1 (5 bases). Germline assignment: CDR1 SNHLY and CDR2 FYNNEI. The ends were cut back, 1 base at V and 0 bases at J, with 8 bases in the middle. The length of the CDR3 is 15 residues. CDR3 bases: TGTGCCAGCAGTGAAGGGGGCGTTAGCACAGATACGCAGTATTTT. Its protein is CASSEGGVSTDTQYF.

CDR3 sequence reads: CASSYGTSHEQFF. Here the CDR3 DNA reads TGTGCCAGCAGCTATGGGACTAGTCATGAGCAGTTCTTC. V usage is TRBV5-4 and J usage is TRBJ2-1, with TRBD2 matching 8 bases. This CDR3 region has 13 residues. CDR1 SGHNT and CDR2 YYREEE come from the germline V gene (reference sequence). V was pared by 3 bases and J by 8 bases, with 4 bases of the junction left unmatched.

The J gene is TRBJ2-1, the V gene TRBV5-4; D is unclear. The CDR3 loop spans 13 amino acids. The germline V and J ends were trimmed by 0 bases and 6 bases, with 7 bases remaining between them. Germline V gene data show CDR1 as SGHNT and CDR2 as YYREEE (reference sequence). For the CDR3, the DNA is TGTGCCAGCAGCTTGGCGGACCCCAATGAGCAGTTCTTC. Translated: CASSLADPNEQFF. The variable domain in full, with the rest retrieved from reference TRBV5-4 and TRBJ2-1, is ETGVTQSPTHLIKTRGQQVTLRCSSQSGHNTVSWYQQALGQGPQFIFQYYREEENGRGNFPPRFSGLQFPNYSSELNVNALELDDSALYLCASSLADPNEQFFGPGTRLTVL.

The gene calls are TRBV7-9 and TRBJ2-1, with 7 bases fitting TRBD2. J lost 3 bases, V lost 4 bases, and 6 bases had no gene match. Germline assignment: CDR1 SEHNR and CDR2 FQNEAQ (reference sequence). The CDR3 length is 15 residues. CDR3 bases: TGTGCCAGCAGCTCCACTAGCGCGGGCTACAATGAGCAGTTCTTC. It is translated as CASSSTSAGYNEQFF.

The chain combines TRBV5-1 with TRBJ1-1; no clear D gene. The CDR3 loop spans 12 amino acids. In germline, CDR1 is SGHRS, CDR2 YFSETQ. Trimming cost V 6 bases and J 5 bases, with 11 bases left between them. Here the CDR3 DNA reads TGCGCCAGCACCCTGGAGGGAACTGAAGCTTTCTTT. It yields the protein CASTLEGTEAFF.

This clone has just one count. V is TRBV7-9 and J is TRBJ2-1; TRBD1 might be the D (5 bases). The CDR3 length is 13 residues. The V gene's germline CDR1 is SEHNR and CDR2 FQNEAQ (reference sequence). Between the trimmed V and J ends, which lost 4 bases and 7 bases, there was a span of 11 bases. The CDR3 region has the DNA TGTGCCAGCAGCTCACCAGGGTGGAATGAGCAGTTCTTC. Translated: CASSSPGWNEQFF.

This chain uses TRBV5-6 with TRBJ2-2; tentative D call: TRBD2 (5 bases). Germline CDR1 is SGHDT and CDR2 is YYEEEE. This CDR3 has 15 residues. The V gene lost 6 bases and the J gene lost 5 bases, with 17 bases spanning the gap. The CDR3 reads CASTLGFGGTGELFF. The DNA for the CDR3 is TGTGCCAGCACCCTTGGGTTCGGCGGGACCGGGGAGCTGTTTTTT.

The chain uses TRBV13 and TRBJ2-1, with 10 positions matching TRBD1. V trimming: 9 bases; J trimming: 4 bases; junction bases outside the gene matches: 6. This CDR3 comprises 14 residues. Germline CDR1 reads PRHDT; CDR2 reads FYEKMQ (reference sequence). CDR3 sequence reads: CASSGTGAYNEQFF. CDR3 nucleotide sequence: TGTGCCAGTAGCGGGACAGGGGCGTACAATGAGCAGTTCTTC.

The V call is TRBV6-4, the J call TRBJ2-3; 9 bases agree with TRBD2. Trimming cost V 2 bases and J 0 bases; bases outside gene matches: 6. Germline V gives CDR1 MRHNA, CDR2 SNTAGT. The CDR3 covers 17 residues. The CDR3 sequence: CASSDRSGRPSTDTQYF. In DNA, the CDR3 is TGTGCCAGCAGTGACAGAAGCGGGAGGCCCAGCACAGATACGCAGTATTTT.

This sequence joins TRBV10-3 and TRBJ2-7, with D unresolved. This CDR3 is 13 amino acids long. Germline CDR1 ENHRY, CDR2 SYGVKD. Trimming left V 10 bases short and J 3 bases short, with 16 bases between. The CDR3 DNA is TGTGCCACCAATTGGAACATCGACTACGAGCAGTACTTC. Its protein product is CATNWNIDYEQYF.

The chain combines TRBV5-6 with TRBJ2-2, with D possibly matching TRBD2 (6 bases). Germline values: CDR1 SGHDT, CDR2 YYEEEE. CDR3 size: 15 residues. Trimming took off 1 base at V and 6 bases at J, with 13 bases between the two ends. CDR3 protein: CASSLFGSSPGELFF. The CDR3 nucleotides read TGTGCCAGCAGCTTGTTCGGGAGCTCCCCCGGGGAGCTGTTTTTT.

CDR3 in DNA: TGTGCCAGCAGCAGTTCCCAGGGGGATGAAAAACTGTTTTTT. Translating gives CASSSSQGDEKLFF. The chain is built from TRBV7-8 and TRBJ1-4; the match to TRBD1 covers 7 bases. This CDR3 spans 14 amino acids. Germline V gives CDR1 SGHVS, CDR2 FQNEAQ. The V and J ends lost 5 bases and 6 bases, in that order; junction bases with no gene match: 6.

The CDR3 DNA is TGTGCCAGCAGCCGGAGGAGTGGGGAGCTGTTTTTT. Translated, it gives CASSRRSGELFF. This chain links TRBV11-3 with TRBJ2-2; weak D call: TRBD2 (5 bases). The V gene's germline CDR1 is SGHNT and CDR2 YENEEA. The V end was cut by 5 bases, the J end by 8 bases, with 9 bases between. The CDR3 covers 12 residues.